The 14 T cell receptor beta chains below come from one sample, sequenced in a study of blood T cell repertoires in COVID-19. The assay was immunoSEQ multiplex PCR, and TCRdb's table has in-frame clones only and misses some. The repertoire holds approximately 120,000 clones, with 80% to 90% as singletons. The sequencing sample was made of peripheral blood. These receptors were collected from a human donor with acute or convalescent COVID-19. The donor label of this sample is uncertain.

The V and J genes are TRBV27 and TRBJ1-4; 10 nucleotides match TRBD1. The CDR3 extends over 16 amino acids. CDR1 and CDR2 (germline): MNHEY, SMNVEV (reference sequence). Germline trimming cut 4 bases from V and 8 bases from J; bases unmatched to any gene: 10. CDR3 loop: CASSSYRQGALEKLFF. CDR3 nucleotides: TGTGCCAGCAGTTCCTATCGACAGGGGGCGTTAGAAAAACTGTTTTTT.

This chain connects TRBV27 to TRBJ1-2, with unresolved D. CDR1 and CDR2 (germline): MNHEY, SMNVEV (reference sequence). Trimming removed 3 bases at V and 4 bases at J, with 12 bases between. The CDR3 is made up of 14 amino acids. CDR3 bases: TGTGCCAGCAGTTTTGAGGGTACGGTCTATGGCTACACCTTC. This sequence encodes CASSFEGTVYGYTF.

The chain carries TRBV15 and TRBJ1-5; possibly TRBD1 for D (6 bases). CDR3 length equals 15 residues. Germline assignment: CDR1 LNHNV and CDR2 YYDKDF (reference sequence). V was clipped by 7 bases and J by 3 bases, with 16 bases between them. The CDR3 sequence: CATTSSGQHNQPQHF. CDR3 sequence (DNA): TGTGCCACCACGTCCTCGGGACAACACAATCAGCCCCAGCATTTT.

CDR3 coding DNA: TGTGCCAGCGGCCTCTGGGGGGGCGGCGGGTATGGCTACACCTTC. Translated, it gives CASGLWGGGGYGYTF. The chain uses TRBV27 and TRBJ1-2, with D perhaps matching TRBD1 (6 bases). Trimming stripped 8 bases from V and 5 bases from J, with 21 bases between. Per the germline V gene, CDR1 is MNHEY and CDR2 is SMNVEV (reference sequence). The CDR3 runs to 15 residues.

This chain connects TRBV9 to TRBJ1-2, with 8 bases aligning to TRBD1. V gave up 3 bases and J gave up 7 bases; unmatched junction bases: 11. Germline V CDR1 and CDR2: SGDLS, YYNGEE. This CDR3 is 15 amino acids long. The CDR3 protein is CASSGIGRGRSGYTF. DNA of the CDR3: TGTGCCAGCAGCGGTATTGGCAGGGGGCGCAGTGGCTACACCTTC. The variable domain in full, with the rest retrieved from reference TRBV9 and TRBJ1-2, is DSGVTQTPKHLITATGQRVTLRCSPRSGDLSVYWYQQSLDQGLQFLIQYYNGEERAKGNILERFSAQQFPDLHSELNLSSLELGDSALYFCASSGIGRGRSGYTFGSGTRLTVV.

This clone was seen a single time. It is unclear where the CDR3 begins or ends on the DNA, so no DNA is shown, and the CDR3 is as TCRdb lists it. The chain couples TRBV7-2 to TRBJ2-2; the table assigns TRBD2, which was not confirmed against the DNA. Germline CDR1 is SGHTA and CDR2 is FQGNSA. With termini counted, the CDR3 has 13 amino acids. CDR3 sequence reads: CASSLRRAGELFF.

The rearrangement uses TRBV18 and TRBJ1-2, with a weak D call TRBD1 (5 bases). There are 13 residues in the CDR3. V was trimmed by 6 bases and J by 7 bases, leaving 15 bases between them. The germline gives CDR1 KGHSH, CDR2 LQKENI. CDR3: CASSSETVGGYTF. The DNA for the CDR3 is TGTGCCAGCTCCTCGGAGACAGTTGGTGGCTACACCTTC. The full variable domain, completed using reference TRBV18 and TRBJ1-2, is NAGVMQNPRHLVRRRGQEARLRCSPMKGHSHVYWYRQLPEEGLKFMVYLQKENIIDESGMPKERFSAEFPKEGPSILRIQQVVRGDSAAYFCASSSETVGGYTFGSGTRLTVV.

The CDR3 loop reads CASSLEGLSRSSGPYSDTQYF. As DNA, the CDR3 is TGCGCCAGCAGCTTGGAAGGACTTTCCCGGAGTAGCGGGCCCTATTCCGATACGCAGTATTTT. The chain links TRBV5-1 to TRBJ2-3; 7 nucleotides line up with TRBD2. CDR3 length: 21 residues. Per germline, CDR1 SGHRS and CDR2 YFSETQ. Trimming took 0 bases from V and 6 from J; bases not matched to a gene: 25.

The gene calls are TRBV7-8 and TRBJ2-7, with D uncertain. Trimming cost V 6 bases and J 5 bases, with 11 bases left between them. The CDR3 has 12 amino acids. CDR1 and CDR2 (germline): SGHVS, FQNEAQ. Here the CDR3 DNA reads TGTGCCAGCAGTTTAAGCTTTAACGAGCAGTACTTC. Translating it yields CASSLSFNEQYF.

This sequence joins TRBV15 and TRBJ1-6, with TRBD1 identical over 10 bases. The CDR3 covers 15 residues. CDR1 LNHNV and CDR2 YYDKDF come from the germline V gene (reference sequence). Trimming cost V 1 base and J 10 bases; bases outside gene matches: 4. The CDR3 sequence: CATSRGQGAGSPLHF. The CDR3 coding sequence is TGTGCCACCAGCAGAGGACAGGGGGCCGGATCACCCCTCCACTTT. Supplemented by reference TRBV15 and TRBJ1-6, the full variable domain reads DAMVIQNPRYQVTQFGKPVTLSCSQTLNHNVMYWYQQKSSQAPKLLFHYYDKDFNNEADTPDNFQSRRPNTSFCFLDIRSPGLGDTAMYLCATSRGQGAGSPLHFGNGTRLTVT.

CDR3 coding DNA: TGCGCCAGCAGCCAACTAATTGGGCCCGGGGGGGGTGAAAAACTGTTTTTT. Encoded protein: CASSQLIGPGGGEKLFF. The chain uses TRBV4-1 and TRBJ1-4; D possibly corresponds to TRBD1 (5 bases). This CDR3 has 17 residues. The germline gives CDR1 MGHRA, CDR2 YSYEKL. V was cut by 2 bases and J by 7 bases, with 20 bases left in between.

The genes are TRBV7-8 and TRBJ2-5, with 8 positions matching TRBD2. This CDR3 comprises 16 residues. CDR1 SGHVS and CDR2 FQNEAQ come from the germline V gene. V was clipped by 5 bases and J by 12 bases; unmatched bases: 20. CDR3 DNA sequence: TGTGCCAGCAGCCCCGCGGGACTAGTTGGCCCCGGGGGTGAGTACTTC. Its translation is CASSPAGLVGPGGEYF.

V usage is TRBV4-1 and J usage is TRBJ1-1; maybe TRBD1 (6 bases). Trimming took 0 bases from V and 0 from J, leaving 11 bases between them. Germline lookup yields CDR1 MGHRA and CDR2 YSYEKL. The CDR3 runs 16 residues. The CDR3, as DNA: TGCGCCAGCAGCCAAGATCGTAGGGACATGAACACTGAAGCTTTCTTT. This sequence encodes CASSQDRRDMNTEAFF.

V and J are TRBV5-1 and TRBJ1-1; 7 bases are a match to TRBD1. The V and J ends lost 4 bases and 0 bases, in that order; junction bases with no gene match: 6. CDR3 length equals 15 residues. From germline, CDR1 is SGHRS and CDR2 YFSETQ. CDR3 bases: TGCGCCAGCAGCCTGGGACAGCTAATGAACACTGAAGCTTTCTTT. This sequence encodes CASSLGQLMNTEAFF.